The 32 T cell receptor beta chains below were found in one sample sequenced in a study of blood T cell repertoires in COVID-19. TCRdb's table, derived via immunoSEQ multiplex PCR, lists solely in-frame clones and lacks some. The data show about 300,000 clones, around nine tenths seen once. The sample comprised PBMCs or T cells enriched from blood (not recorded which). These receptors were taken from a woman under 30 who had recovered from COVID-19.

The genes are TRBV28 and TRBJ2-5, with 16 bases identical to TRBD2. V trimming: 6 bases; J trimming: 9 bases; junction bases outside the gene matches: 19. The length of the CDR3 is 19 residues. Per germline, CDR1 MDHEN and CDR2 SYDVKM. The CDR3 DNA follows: TGTGCCAGCAGAAGAGTTCGCGGGACTAGCGGGGGGGCCCATGAGGCCCAGTACTTC. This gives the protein CASRRVRGTSGGAHEAQYF.

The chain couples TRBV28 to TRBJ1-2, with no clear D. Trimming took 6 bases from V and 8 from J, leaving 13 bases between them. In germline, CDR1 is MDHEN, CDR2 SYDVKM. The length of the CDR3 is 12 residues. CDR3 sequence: CASSQIPRGYTF. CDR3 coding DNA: TGTGCCAGCAGCCAAATCCCGCGGGGCTACACCTTC.

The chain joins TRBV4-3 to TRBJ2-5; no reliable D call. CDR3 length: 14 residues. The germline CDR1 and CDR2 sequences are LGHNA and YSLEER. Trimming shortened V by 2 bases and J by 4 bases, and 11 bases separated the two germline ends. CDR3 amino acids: CASSQYRSSETQYF. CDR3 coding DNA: TGCGCCAGCAGCCAATATAGAAGCTCAGAGACCCAGTACTTC.

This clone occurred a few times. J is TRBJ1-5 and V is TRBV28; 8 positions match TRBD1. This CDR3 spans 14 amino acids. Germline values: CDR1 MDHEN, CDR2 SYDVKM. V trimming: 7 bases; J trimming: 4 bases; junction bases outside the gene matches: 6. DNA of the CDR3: TGTGCCAGCACCACAGGGGGTTGGAATCAGCCCCAGCATTTT. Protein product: CASTTGGWNQPQHF.

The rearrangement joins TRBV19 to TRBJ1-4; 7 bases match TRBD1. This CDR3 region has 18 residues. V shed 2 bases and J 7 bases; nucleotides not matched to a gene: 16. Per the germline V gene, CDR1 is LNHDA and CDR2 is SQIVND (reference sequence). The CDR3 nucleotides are TGTGCCAGTAGTATACCCCGGGACAGAGGTTGGGAATTTGAAAAACTGTTTTTT. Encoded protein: CASSIPRDRGWEFEKLFF. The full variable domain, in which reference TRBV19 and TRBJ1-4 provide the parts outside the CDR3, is DGGITQSPKYLFRKEGQNVTLSCEQNLNHDAMYWYRQDPGQGLRLIYYSQIVNDFQKGDIAEGYSVSREKKESFPLTVTSAQKNPTAFYLCASSIPRDRGWEFEKLFFGSGTQLSVL.

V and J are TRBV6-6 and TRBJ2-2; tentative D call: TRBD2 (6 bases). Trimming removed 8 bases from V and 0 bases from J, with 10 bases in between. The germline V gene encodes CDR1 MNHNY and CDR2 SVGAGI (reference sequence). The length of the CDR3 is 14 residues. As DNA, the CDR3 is TGTGCCAGCTGGAGGGGTTCGAACACCGGGGAGCTGTTTTTT. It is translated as CASWRGSNTGELFF.

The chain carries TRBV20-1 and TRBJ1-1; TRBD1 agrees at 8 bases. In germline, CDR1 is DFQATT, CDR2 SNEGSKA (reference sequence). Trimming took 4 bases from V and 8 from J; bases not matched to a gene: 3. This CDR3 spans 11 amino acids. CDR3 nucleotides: TGCAGTGCTACTACAGGGGGAGAAGCTTTCTTT. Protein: CSATTGGEAFF.

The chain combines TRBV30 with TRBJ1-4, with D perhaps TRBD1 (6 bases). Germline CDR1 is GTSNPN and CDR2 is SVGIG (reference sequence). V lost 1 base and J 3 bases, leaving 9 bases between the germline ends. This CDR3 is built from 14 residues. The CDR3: CAWSEGQSNEKLFF. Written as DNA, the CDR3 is TGTGCCTGGAGTGAAGGACAGTCTAATGAAAAACTGTTTTTT.

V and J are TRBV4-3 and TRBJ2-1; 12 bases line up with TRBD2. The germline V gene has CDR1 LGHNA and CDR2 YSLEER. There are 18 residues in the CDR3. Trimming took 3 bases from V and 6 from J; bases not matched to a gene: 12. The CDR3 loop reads CASSQTSGGPGPLNEQFF. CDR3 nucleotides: TGCGCCAGCAGCCAGACTAGCGGGGGCCCCGGCCCGCTCAATGAGCAGTTCTTC.

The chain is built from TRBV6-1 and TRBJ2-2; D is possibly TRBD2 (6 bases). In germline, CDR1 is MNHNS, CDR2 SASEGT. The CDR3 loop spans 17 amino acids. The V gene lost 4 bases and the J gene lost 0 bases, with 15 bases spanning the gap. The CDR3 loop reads CASSARGIESNTGELFF. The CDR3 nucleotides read TGTGCCAGCAGTGCGCGGGGTATTGAATCGAACACCGGGGAGCTGTTTTTT.

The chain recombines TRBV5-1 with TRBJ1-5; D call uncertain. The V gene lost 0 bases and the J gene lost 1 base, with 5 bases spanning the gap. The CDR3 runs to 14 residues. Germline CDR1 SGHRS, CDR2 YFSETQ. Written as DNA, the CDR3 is TGCGCCAGCAGCTTGGCGAGAAGCAATCAGCCCCAGCATTTT. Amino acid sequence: CASSLARSNQPQHF. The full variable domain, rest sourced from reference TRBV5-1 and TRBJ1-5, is KAGVTQTPRYLIKTRGQQVTLSCSPISGHRSVSWYQQTPGQGLQFLFEYFSETQRNKGNFPGRFSGRQFSNSRSEMNVSTLELGDSALYLCASSLARSNQPQHFGDGTRLSIL.

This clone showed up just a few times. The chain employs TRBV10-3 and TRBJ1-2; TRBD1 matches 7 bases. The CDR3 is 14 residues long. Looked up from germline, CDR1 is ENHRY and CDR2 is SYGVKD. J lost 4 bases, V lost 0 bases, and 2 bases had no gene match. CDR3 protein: CAISESGTAYGYTF. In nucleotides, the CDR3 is TGTGCCATCAGTGAGTCCGGGACAGCCTATGGCTACACCTTC.

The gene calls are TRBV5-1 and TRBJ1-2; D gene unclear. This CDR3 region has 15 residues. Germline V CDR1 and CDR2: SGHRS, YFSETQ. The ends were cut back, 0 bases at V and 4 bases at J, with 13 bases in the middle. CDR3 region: CASSLEPGESYGYTF. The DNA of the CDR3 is TGCGCCAGCAGCTTGGAGCCCGGGGAATCCTATGGCTACACCTTC.

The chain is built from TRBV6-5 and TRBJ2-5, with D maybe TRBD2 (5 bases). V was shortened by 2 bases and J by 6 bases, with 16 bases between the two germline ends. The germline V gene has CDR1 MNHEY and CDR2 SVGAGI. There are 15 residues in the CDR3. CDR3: CASSYNPRGLQTQYF. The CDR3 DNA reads TGTGCCAGCAGTTACAATCCCAGAGGGCTCCAGACCCAGTACTTC.

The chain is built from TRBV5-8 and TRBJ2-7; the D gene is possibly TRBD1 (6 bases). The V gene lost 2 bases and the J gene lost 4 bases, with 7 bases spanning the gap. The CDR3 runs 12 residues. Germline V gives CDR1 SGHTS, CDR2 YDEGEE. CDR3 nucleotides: TGTGCCAGCAGCTTACAGGGTTACGAGCAGTACTTC. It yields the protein CASSLQGYEQYF.

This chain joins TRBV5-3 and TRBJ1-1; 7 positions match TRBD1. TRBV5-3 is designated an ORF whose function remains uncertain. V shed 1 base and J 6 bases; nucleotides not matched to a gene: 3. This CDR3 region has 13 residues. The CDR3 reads CARSLLGGAEAFF. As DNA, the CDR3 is TGTGCCAGAAGCTTGTTAGGGGGCGCTGAAGCTTTCTTT.

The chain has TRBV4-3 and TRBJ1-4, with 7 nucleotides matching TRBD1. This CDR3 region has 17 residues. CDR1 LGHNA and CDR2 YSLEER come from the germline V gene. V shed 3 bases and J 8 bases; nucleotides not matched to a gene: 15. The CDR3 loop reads CASSHYLRDSQGEKLFF. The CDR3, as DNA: TGCGCCAGCAGCCACTATCTCCGGGACAGCCAAGGGGAAAAACTGTTTTTT.

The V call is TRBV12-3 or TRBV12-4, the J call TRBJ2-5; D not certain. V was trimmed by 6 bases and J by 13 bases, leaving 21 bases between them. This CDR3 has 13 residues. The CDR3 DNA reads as TGTGCCAGCAGCAATCAAAACCCGAGGCCCCGGTACTTC. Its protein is CASSNQNPRPRYF.

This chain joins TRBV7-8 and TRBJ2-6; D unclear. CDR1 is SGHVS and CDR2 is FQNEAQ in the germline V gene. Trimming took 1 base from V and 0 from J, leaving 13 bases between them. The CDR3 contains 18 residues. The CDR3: CASSLGALRFSGANVLTF. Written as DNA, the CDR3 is TGTGCCAGCAGCTTAGGGGCTCTCCGGTTCTCTGGGGCCAACGTCCTGACTTTC. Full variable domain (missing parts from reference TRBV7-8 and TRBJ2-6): GAGVSQSPRYKVAKRGQDVALRCDPISGHVSLFWYQQALGQGPEFLTYFQNEAQLDKSGLPSDRFFAERPEGSVSTLKIQRTQQEDSAVYLCASSLGALRFSGANVLTFGAGSRLTVL.

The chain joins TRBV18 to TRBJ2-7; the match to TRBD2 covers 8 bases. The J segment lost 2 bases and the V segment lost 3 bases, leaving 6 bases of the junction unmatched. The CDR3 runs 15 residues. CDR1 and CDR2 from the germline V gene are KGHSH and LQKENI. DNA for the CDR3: TGTGCCAGCTCACCCGGGGGGGGCGGAACCTACGAGCAGTACTTC. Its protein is CASSPGGGGTYEQYF.

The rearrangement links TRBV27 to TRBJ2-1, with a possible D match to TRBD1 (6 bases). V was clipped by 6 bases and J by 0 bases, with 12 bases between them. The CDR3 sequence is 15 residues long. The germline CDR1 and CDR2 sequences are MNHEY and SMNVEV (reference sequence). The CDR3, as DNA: TGTGCCAGCAGCTCCGCAGGGGACTCCTACAATGAGCAGTTCTTC. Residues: CASSSAGDSYNEQFF.

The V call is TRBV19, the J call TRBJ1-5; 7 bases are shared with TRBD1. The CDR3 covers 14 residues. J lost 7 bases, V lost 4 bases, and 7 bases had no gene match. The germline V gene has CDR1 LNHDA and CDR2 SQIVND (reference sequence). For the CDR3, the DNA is TGTGCCAGTAGTACCGACAGGGTGTACCAGCCCCAGCATTTT. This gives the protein CASSTDRVYQPQHF.

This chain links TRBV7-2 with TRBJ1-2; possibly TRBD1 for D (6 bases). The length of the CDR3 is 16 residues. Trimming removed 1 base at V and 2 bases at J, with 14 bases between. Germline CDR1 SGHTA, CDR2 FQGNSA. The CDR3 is CASSLGGGPSNYGYTF. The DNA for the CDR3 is TGTGCCAGCAGCTTAGGGGGGGGCCCCTCGAACTATGGCTACACCTTC.

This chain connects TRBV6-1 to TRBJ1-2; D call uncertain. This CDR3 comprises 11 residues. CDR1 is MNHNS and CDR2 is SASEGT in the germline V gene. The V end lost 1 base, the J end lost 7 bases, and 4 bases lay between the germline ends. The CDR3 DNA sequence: TGTGCCAGCAGTGAAGGAGCTGGCTACACCTTC. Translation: CASSEGAGYTF.

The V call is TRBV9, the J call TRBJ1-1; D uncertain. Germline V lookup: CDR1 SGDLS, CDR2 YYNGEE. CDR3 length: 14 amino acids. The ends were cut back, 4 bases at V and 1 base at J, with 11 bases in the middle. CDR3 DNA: TGTGCCAGCAGCAGCCTACCAGGGAACACTGAAGCTTTCTTT. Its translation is CASSSLPGNTEAFF.

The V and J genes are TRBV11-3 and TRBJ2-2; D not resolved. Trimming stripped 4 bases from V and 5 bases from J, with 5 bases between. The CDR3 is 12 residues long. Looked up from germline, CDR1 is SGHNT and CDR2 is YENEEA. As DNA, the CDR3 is TGTGCCAGCAGCTCAGCGACCGGGGAGCTGTTTTTT. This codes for CASSSATGELFF.

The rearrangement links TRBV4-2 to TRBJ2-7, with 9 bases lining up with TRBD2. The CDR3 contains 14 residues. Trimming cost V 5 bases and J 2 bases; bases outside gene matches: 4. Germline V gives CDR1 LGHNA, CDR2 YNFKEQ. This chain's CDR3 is CASSKRLAAYEQYF. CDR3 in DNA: TGTGCCAGCAGCAAGAGACTAGCGGCCTACGAGCAGTACTTC.

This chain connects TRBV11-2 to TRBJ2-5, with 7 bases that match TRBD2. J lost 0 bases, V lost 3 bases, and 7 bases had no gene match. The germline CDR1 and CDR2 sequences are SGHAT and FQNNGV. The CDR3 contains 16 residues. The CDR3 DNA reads TGTGCCAGCAGCTTTTGGGTAGCGGGCGACCAAGAGACCCAGTACTTC. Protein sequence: CASSFWVAGDQETQYF.

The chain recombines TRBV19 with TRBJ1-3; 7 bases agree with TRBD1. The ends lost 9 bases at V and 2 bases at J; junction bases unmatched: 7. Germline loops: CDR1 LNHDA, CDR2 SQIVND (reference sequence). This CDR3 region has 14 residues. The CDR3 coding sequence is TGTGCCAGCACGACGACAGGGACTGGAAACACCATATATTTT. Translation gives CASTTTGTGNTIYF.

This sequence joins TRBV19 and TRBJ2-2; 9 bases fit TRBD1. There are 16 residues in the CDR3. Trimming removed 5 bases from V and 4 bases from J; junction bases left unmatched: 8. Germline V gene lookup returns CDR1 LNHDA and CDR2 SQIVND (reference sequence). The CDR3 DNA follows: TGTGCCAGTAGTCCTCCGGACAGGGGAGGCACCGGGGAGCTGTTTTTT. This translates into CASSPPDRGGTGELFF.

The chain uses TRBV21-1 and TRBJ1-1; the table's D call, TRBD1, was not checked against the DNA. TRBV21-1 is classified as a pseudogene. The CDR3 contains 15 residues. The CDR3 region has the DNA TGTGCCAGCAGCCCACGGACAGGAAAGAGGGCTGAAGCTTTCTTT. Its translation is CASSPRTGKRAEAFF.

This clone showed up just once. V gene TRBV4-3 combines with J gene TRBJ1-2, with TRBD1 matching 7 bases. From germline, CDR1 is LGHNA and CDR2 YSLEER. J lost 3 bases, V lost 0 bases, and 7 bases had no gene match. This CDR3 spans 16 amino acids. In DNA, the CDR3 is TGCGCCAGCAGCCAAGACCAAACAGGGGCCTACTATGGCTACACCTTC. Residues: CASSQDQTGAYYGYTF.